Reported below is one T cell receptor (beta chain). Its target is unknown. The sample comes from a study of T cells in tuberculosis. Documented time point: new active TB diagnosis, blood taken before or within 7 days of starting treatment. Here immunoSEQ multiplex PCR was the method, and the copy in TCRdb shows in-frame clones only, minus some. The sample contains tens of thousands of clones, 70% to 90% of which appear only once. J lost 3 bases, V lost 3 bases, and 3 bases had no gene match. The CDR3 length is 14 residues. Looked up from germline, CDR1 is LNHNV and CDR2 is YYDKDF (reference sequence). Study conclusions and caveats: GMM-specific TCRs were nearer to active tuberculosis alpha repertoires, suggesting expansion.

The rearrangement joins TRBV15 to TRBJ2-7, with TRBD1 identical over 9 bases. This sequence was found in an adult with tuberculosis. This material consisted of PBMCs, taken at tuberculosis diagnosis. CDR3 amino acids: CATSRDRGVYEQYF. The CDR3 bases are TGTGCCACCAGCAGGGACAGGGGCGTCTACGAGCAGTACTTC.